The present T cell receptor beta chain was sequenced within a study of tumor and adjacent non-tumor tissue in lung cancer. On the study more broadly: The patients, 10 to 11 men and about five women, were roughly 30 to 85 with stage I to III disease.

The library came from three nested PCR rounds adapted from ARM-PCR protocols. TCRdb used MiXCR to reprocess the multiplex PCR reads, holding one entry per CDR3 protein. The top ten hold 15% to 20% of the sample, which has about 110,000 distinct CDR3 sequences, 62% seen once. With respect to this clonotype: Its antigen remains unidentified. At one boundary the junction diverges from the germline segment, which might be a read error.

The template was RNA from unsorted bulk tissue. This non-tumor lung sample came from over 3 cm beyond the tumor edge. The CDR3 covers 16 residues. Germline V lookup: CDR1 MNHEY, CDR2 SVGEGT. Regarding the study as a whole: Significantly higher TCR diversity was found in tumor than normal lung. Top 100 clones took a larger repertoire share in normal lung.

V is TRBV6-2 or TRBV6-3 and J is TRBJ2-6; D is perhaps TRBD1 (5 bases). Sequencing used distant non-tumor lung tissue. This TCR derives from a man aged 60 to 75 with non-small cell lung cancer. The CDR3 DNA follows: TGTGCCAGCTTTCCTCGTCTGGGATCTGGGGCCGACGTCCTGACTTTC. Its translation is CASFPRLGSGADVLTF.